Given below is one T cell receptor (beta chain) in context. It lacks a known antigen. Within one base of it there is no much larger clone, and no base qualities were kept. These data originate in a study of control samples from healthy donors and cancer patients (dated by TCRdb to the early 2020s). Library prep was done by the immunoSEQ multiplex PCR assay. TCRdb stores this immuneACCESS table with in-frame sequences only. Part of the clones is absent; in the studies checked, under half of the shortfall reflects unresolved V genes, and no reason is known for the rest. This sample gives 200,000 or so clones in total; around 93% of them show up just once. 1.5% to 2% of the sample goes to the ten largest clones. CDR1 SGHNT and CDR2 YYREEE are derived from the germline V gene (reference sequence). The CDR3 goes from the cysteine to the phenylalanine over 14 residues. This entry keeps only the CDR3 DNA: 42 bases, framed from base 1. Trimming accounts for 0 bases at V and 5 bases at J, while the number of junction bases matched to no gene is 3.

The sequenced sample consisted of blood. The sequence was collected from a man aged 25-45 years in good health. The sequence links TRBV5-4 to TRBJ2-7; TRBD1 aligns with 9 central bases. The sequenced DNA: TGTGCCAGCAGCTTGGAGGGACAGGGCGACGAGCAGTACTTC. It encodes CASSLEGQGDEQYF.